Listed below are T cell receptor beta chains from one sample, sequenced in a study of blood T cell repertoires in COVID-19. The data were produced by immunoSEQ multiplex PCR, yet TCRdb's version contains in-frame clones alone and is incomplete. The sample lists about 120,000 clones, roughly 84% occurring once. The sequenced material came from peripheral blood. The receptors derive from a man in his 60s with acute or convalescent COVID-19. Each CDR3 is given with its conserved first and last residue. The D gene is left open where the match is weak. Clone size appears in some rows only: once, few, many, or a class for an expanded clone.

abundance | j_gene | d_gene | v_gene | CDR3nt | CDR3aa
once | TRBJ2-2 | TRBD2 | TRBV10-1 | TGCGCCAGCAGTGAGTCGACCAGTATAGCGGGAGACACCGGGGAGCTGTTTTTT | CASSESTSIAGDTGELFF
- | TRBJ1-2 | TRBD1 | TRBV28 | TGTGCCAGCAGTTTAATGGGACAGAACTATGGCTACACCTTC | CASSLMGQNYGYTF
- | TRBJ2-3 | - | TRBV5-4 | TGTGCCAGCAGCTCTGTGGGCGGGATAACAGATACGCAGTATTTT | CASSSVGGITDTQYF
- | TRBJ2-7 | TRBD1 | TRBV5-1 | TGCGCCAGCATCTTGACAGGGGCCAAATCCTACGAGCAGTACTTC | CASILTGAKSYEQYF
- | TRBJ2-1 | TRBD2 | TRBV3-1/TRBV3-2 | TGTGCCAGCAGCCACGAGGGGAGGGGTTTGAATGAGCAGTTCTTC | CASSHEGRGLNEQFF
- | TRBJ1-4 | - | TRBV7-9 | TGTGCCAGCAGCTTATGGGGCACAGGCTCCCATGAAAAACTGTTTTTT | CASSLWGTGSHEKLFF
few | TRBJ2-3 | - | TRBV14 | TGTGCCAGCAGCCGACGCCTCCGGGCTAGCCGGCTCACAGATACGCAGTATTTT | CASSRRLRASRLTDTQYF
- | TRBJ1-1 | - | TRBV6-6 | TGTGCCAGCAGTGGATCCGCCAAGCGGGGGGCAGCCGTGAACACTGAAGCTTTCTTT | CASSGSAKRGAAVNTEAFF
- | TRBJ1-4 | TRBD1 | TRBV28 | TGTGCCAGCAGTGCCCGGGACAGGGGGCGAGTGAATGAAAAACTGTTTTTT | CASSARDRGRVNEKLFF
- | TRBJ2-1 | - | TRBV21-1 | TGTGCCATACGCAGGGTCGCGGGAGGGCCGGGTGAGCAGTTCTTC | CAIRRVAGGPGEQFF
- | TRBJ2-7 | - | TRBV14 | TGTGCCAGCAGCCTACAGCCACTCTACGAGCAGTACTTC | CASSLQPLYEQYF
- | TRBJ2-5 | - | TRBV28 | TGTGCCAGCAGTTCCCCCCGAGGGCAAGAGACCCAGTACTTC | CASSSPRGQETQYF
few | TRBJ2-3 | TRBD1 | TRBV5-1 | TGCGCCAGCAGCCGCGGACAGGGCAAGGATACGCAGTATTTT | CASSRGQGKDTQYF
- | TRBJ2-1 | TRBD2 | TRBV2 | TGTGCCAGCAGTCCCCCGGGACTAGCGGGAAGAAATGAGCAGTTCTTC | CASSPPGLAGRNEQFF
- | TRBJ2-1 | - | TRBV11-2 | TGTGCCAGCAGCTCCCCCGGTGGCGGAGCCTACAATGAGCAGTTCTTC | CASSSPGGGAYNEQFF
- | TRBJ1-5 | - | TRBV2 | TGTGCCAGCAGCATTCCAGGGTCGGCAAGACAGCCCCAGCATTTT | CASSIPGSARQPQHF
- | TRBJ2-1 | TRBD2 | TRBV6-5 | TGTGCCAGCAGTTACCGGGGACTAGCGGGAGGCAATGAGCAGTTCTTC | CASSYRGLAGGNEQFF
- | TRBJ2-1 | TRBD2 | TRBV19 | TGTGCCAGTAGTACCCTCCCGAGCGGGAGCTACAATGAGCAGTTCTTC | CASSTLPSGSYNEQFF
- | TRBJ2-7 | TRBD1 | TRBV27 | TGTGCCAGCAGTCAAAGGACAGGCTCCTACGAGCAGTACTTC | CASSQRTGSYEQYF
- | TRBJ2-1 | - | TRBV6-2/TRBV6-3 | TGTGCCAGCAGTCCCTTGAGGGGGTCCTACAATGAGCAGTTCTTC | CASSPLRGSYNEQFF
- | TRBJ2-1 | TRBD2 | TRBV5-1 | TGCGCCAGCGGGGAGGGAGGGGTCGATGAGCAGTTCTTC | CASGEGGVDEQFF
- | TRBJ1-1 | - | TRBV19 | TGTGCCAGCAAACAAGGGCACAGGGAAGCTGAAGCTTTCTTT | CASKQGHREAEAFF
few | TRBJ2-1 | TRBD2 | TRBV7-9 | TGTGCCAGCAGCCCCGGGACTAGCGGCGACAATGAGCAGTTCTTC | CASSPGTSGDNEQFF
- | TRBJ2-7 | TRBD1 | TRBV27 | TGTGCCAGCAGTTTATATGGGACAGGGGCGCGCGAGCAGTACTTC | CASSLYGTGAREQYF
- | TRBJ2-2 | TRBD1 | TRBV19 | TGTGCCAGTGGGACAGGGGGTCTAGCGAACACCGGGGAGCTGTTTTTT | CASGTGGLANTGELFF
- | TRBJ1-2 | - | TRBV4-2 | TGTGCCAGCAGCCAAGAAGGGGCAGGGGCGTATGGCTACACCTTC | CASSQEGAGAYGYTF
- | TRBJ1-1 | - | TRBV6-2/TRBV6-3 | TGTGCCAGCAGCACCGGACAAGTGAACACTGAAGCTTTCTTT | CASSTGQVNTEAFF
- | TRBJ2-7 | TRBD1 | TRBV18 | TGTGCCAGCTCACCGCATCGGACAGGGTCCTACGAGCAGTACTTC | CASSPHRTGSYEQYF